One and the same sample provided the 32 T cell receptor beta chains below, sequenced in a study of cytomegalovirus exposure and HLA in healthy donors. Clones were sequenced by immunoSEQ multiplex PCR, and TCRdb holds only the in-frame ones, with some missing. The table has 55,000 to 80,000 clones, 95% seen once. Sequencing was performed on PBMCs. Source of these receptors: a woman aged 18-29 years in good health and CMV-seropositive.

The rearrangement links TRBV5-4 to TRBJ2-7; 9 bases agree with TRBD1. Trimming cost V 0 bases and J 4 bases; bases outside gene matches: 5. In germline, CDR1 is SGHNT, CDR2 YYREEE (reference sequence). The CDR3 is 15 amino acids. This CDR3 is CASSLGTGEPYEQYF. The CDR3 DNA reads as TGTGCCAGCAGCTTGGGGACAGGGGAACCGTACGAGCAGTACTTC.

V is TRBV28 and J is TRBJ1-5; weak D call: TRBD1 (6 bases). The V gene's germline CDR1 is MDHEN and CDR2 SYDVKM. The V end lost 3 bases, the J end lost 5 bases, and 11 bases lay between the germline ends. The CDR3 covers 14 residues. The DNA of the CDR3 is TGTGCCAGCAGTTTCCCGGGACAAGATCAGCCCCAGCATTTT. It is translated as CASSFPGQDQPQHF. Using reference TRBV28 and TRBJ1-5 for the parts outside the CDR3, the full variable domain is DVKVTQSSRYLVKRTGEKVFLECVQDMDHENMFWYRQDPGLGLRLIYFSYDVKMKEKGDIPEGYSVSREKKERFSLILESASTNQTSMYLCASSFPGQDQPQHFGDGTRLSIL.

The gene calls are TRBV27 and TRBJ2-2; D unclear. V gave up 3 bases and J gave up 3 bases, with 11 bases separating them. This CDR3 comprises 15 residues. Germline V lookup: CDR1 MNHEY, CDR2 SMNVEV (reference sequence). The CDR3 loop is CASSLVVRDTGELFF. CDR3 sequence (DNA): TGTGCCAGCAGTTTGGTAGTCCGGGACACCGGGGAGCTGTTTTTT.

This clone was counted between two and nine times. The chain has TRBV10-3 and TRBJ2-7, with 15 nucleotides matching TRBD2. Germline CDR1 is ENHRY and CDR2 is SYGVKD. The length of the CDR3 is 18 residues. V dropped 7 bases and J dropped 3; count of bases not matched to a gene: 13. DNA of the CDR3: TGTGCCATCAAACAGCAGGGACTAGCGGGAGGTCTTATCTACGAGCAGTACTTC. Translated: CAIKQQGLAGGLIYEQYF.

The gene calls are TRBV9 and TRBJ2-7; weak D call: TRBD2 (6 bases). Germline V gene lookup returns CDR1 SGDLS and CDR2 YYNGEE. This CDR3 spans 15 amino acids. Trimming removed 4 bases at V and 2 bases at J, with 16 bases between. This CDR3 reads CASSTQGTPTYEQYF. The CDR3 DNA is TGTGCCAGCAGCACCCAAGGGACTCCCACCTACGAGCAGTACTTC.

The chain is built from TRBV5-6 and TRBJ2-2; 9 bases agree with TRBD2. V shed 2 bases and J 5 bases; nucleotides not matched to a gene: 7. The germline CDR1 and CDR2 sequences are SGHDT and YYEEEE. The CDR3 runs to 16 residues. Here the CDR3 DNA reads TGTGCCAGCAGCTTCCGTACTCTAGCGGGAACCGGGGAGCTGTTTTTT. This sequence encodes CASSFRTLAGTGELFF.

In DNA form, the CDR3 reads TGTGCCAGCAGCGCGACAGGGGTCTATGGCTACACCTTC. It translates to CASSATGVYGYTF. The rearrangement uses TRBV6-4 and TRBJ1-2; 8 positions match TRBD1. V lost 6 bases and J lost 4; bases outside the gene matches: 4. CDR1 is MRHNA, CDR2 SNTAGT, per germline. There are 13 residues in the CDR3.

The gene calls are TRBV7-9 and TRBJ1-1; 7 positions match TRBD1. Germline V gives CDR1 SEHNR, CDR2 FQNEAQ (reference sequence). This CDR3 has 16 amino acids. J lost 6 bases, V lost 2 bases, and 12 bases had no gene match. The CDR3 spells CASSLWSEGARAEAFF. DNA of the CDR3: TGTGCCAGCAGCTTATGGTCGGAGGGGGCGCGGGCTGAAGCTTTCTTT.

The table lists this clone with a count of one. The chain employs TRBV5-1 and TRBJ2-2; TRBD2 aligns across 7 bases. Per the germline V gene, CDR1 is SGHRS and CDR2 is YFSETQ. The length of the CDR3 is 17 residues. V dropped 6 bases and J dropped 1; count of bases not matched to a gene: 12. CDR3 sequence reads: CASKPVREGLNTGELFF. The CDR3 bases are TGCGCCAGCAAACCGGTGAGGGAGGGCCTGAACACCGGGGAGCTGTTTTTT.

The rearrangement links TRBV19 to TRBJ2-5; 12 nucleotides match TRBD2. The junction had 5 bases not matched to a gene; V was cut back by 4 bases and J by 2 bases. The CDR3 runs 16 residues. CDR1 is LNHDA, CDR2 SQIVND, per germline (reference sequence). CDR3: CASSTGTSGPQETQYF. CDR3 DNA sequence: TGTGCCAGTAGTACCGGGACTAGCGGGCCGCAAGAGACCCAGTACTTC.

The chain employs TRBV4-1 and TRBJ2-5; D unclear. The CDR3 consists of 15 residues. V was cut by 1 base and J by 5 bases, with 14 bases left in between. Germline CDR1 is MGHRA and CDR2 is YSYEKL. The CDR3 sequence: CASSQGGLVGETQYF. The CDR3, as DNA: TGCGCCAGCAGCCAAGGCGGCCTAGTTGGGGAGACCCAGTACTTC.

The sample holds one count of this clone. The chain employs TRBV7-3 and TRBJ2-1; D might be TRBD2 (5 bases). V was shortened by 4 bases and J by 0 bases, with 19 bases between the two germline ends. Germline CDR1 reads SGHTA; CDR2 reads FQGTGA. This CDR3 region has 18 residues. CDR3 coding DNA: TGTGCCAGCAGCTCCCTTGGGGAGAGCGGAAGCTCCTACAATGAGCAGTTCTTC. It encodes CASSSLGESGSSYNEQFF. The full variable domain, in which reference TRBV7-3 and TRBJ2-1 provide the parts outside the CDR3, is GAGVSQTPSNKVTEKGKYVELRCDPISGHTALYWYRQSLGQGPEFLIYFQGTGAADDSGLPNDRFFAVRPEGSVSTLKIQRTERGDSAVYLCASSSLGESGSSYNEQFFGPGTRLTVL.

The V call is TRBV13, the J call TRBJ2-7, with 7 bases matching TRBD1. This CDR3 has 15 amino acids. The germline gives CDR1 PRHDT, CDR2 FYEKMQ (reference sequence). The J segment lost 2 bases and the V segment lost 5 bases, leaving 9 bases of the junction unmatched. The CDR3 DNA reads TGTGCCAGCAGCCATAACACAGGGGATCCCTACGAGCAGTACTTC. This sequence encodes CASSHNTGDPYEQYF.

The chain combines TRBV6-6 with TRBJ1-5; D remains unclear. Germline V gene sequence: CDR1 MNHNY, CDR2 SVGAGI (reference sequence). V lost 2 bases, J lost 4 bases, and 6 bases lay in between. The CDR3 contains 13 residues. This CDR3 reads CASSYPLNQPQHF. CDR3 coding DNA: TGTGCCAGCAGTTACCCGTTGAATCAGCCCCAGCATTTT.

This chain joins TRBV11-2 and TRBJ2-3, with 11 bases fitting TRBD1. The CDR3 sequence is 16 residues long. J lost 4 bases, V lost 6 bases, and 9 bases had no gene match. Per germline, CDR1 SGHAT and CDR2 FQNNGV. DNA for the CDR3: TGTGCCAGCAGGCGTCCGGGACAGGGGGGCCCAGATACGCAGTATTTT. Its protein product is CASRRPGQGGPDTQYF.

The chain links TRBV28 to TRBJ1-2; the D is unclear. CDR1 is MDHEN and CDR2 is SYDVKM in the germline V gene. Trimming took 3 bases from V and 7 from J, leaving 15 bases between them. The CDR3 loop spans 14 amino acids. The CDR3 loop reads CASSFRGAMGGYTF. CDR3 DNA: TGTGCCAGCAGTTTTCGGGGAGCTATGGGTGGCTACACCTTC.

This clone appeared a single time. The chain uses TRBV6-6 and TRBJ2-7, with 10 bases that match TRBD2. There are 14 residues in the CDR3. V lost 7 bases, J lost 3 bases, and 6 bases stayed unmatched. CDR1 and CDR2 from the germline V gene are MNHNY and SVGAGI (reference sequence). CDR3 nucleotides: TGTGCCAGCACCACCCCTAGCGGGAGCTACGAGCAGTACTTC. Protein product: CASTTPSGSYEQYF.

The chain is built from TRBV18 and TRBJ2-1, with TRBD1 matching 10 bases. From germline, CDR1 is KGHSH and CDR2 LQKENI. J gave up 8 bases and V 4 bases, and 17 bases lay outside the gene matches. This CDR3 spans 18 amino acids. CDR3 coding DNA: TGTGCCAGCTCACAGAGAGTTCCGGGACAGGGGTGGTTGCATGAGCAGTTCTTC. Residues: CASSQRVPGQGWLHEQFF.

The chain carries TRBV6-5 and TRBJ2-2, with D perhaps TRBD1 (6 bases). Germline V lookup: CDR1 MNHEY, CDR2 SVGAGI. The CDR3 contains 15 residues. The ends were cut back, 6 bases at V and 6 bases at J, with 17 bases in the middle. DNA of the CDR3: TGTGCCAGCAGCCAGAAATACAGGGTTCCCGGGGAGCTGTTTTTT. Its protein is CASSQKYRVPGELFF.

The chain couples TRBV7-2 to TRBJ2-1; D perhaps matches TRBD2 (5 bases). Germline-derived CDR1 and CDR2 are SGHTA and FQGNSA. The ends were cut back, 2 bases at V and 1 base at J, with 15 bases in the middle. The CDR3 is 17 amino acids. CDR3: CASSLRSSGFSYNEQFF. CDR3 bases: TGTGCCAGCAGCTTAAGGTCTTCGGGGTTTTCCTACAATGAGCAGTTCTTC.

The V gene is TRBV15, the J gene TRBJ2-3; 12 nucleotides agree with TRBD1. J was trimmed by 6 bases and V by 5 bases; bases with no gene match: 18. Germline V lookup: CDR1 LNHNV, CDR2 YYDKDF (reference sequence). CDR3 length: 19 amino acids. This CDR3 is CATSGARDRGRRGRDTQYF. In DNA, the CDR3 is TGTGCCACCAGCGGCGCCCGGGACAGGGGGCGCCGGGGGAGGGATACGCAGTATTTT. Looking up the rest from reference TRBV15 and TRBJ2-3 gives the full variable domain: DAMVIQNPRYQVTQFGKPVTLSCSQTLNHNVMYWYQQKSSQAPKLLFHYYDKDFNNEADTPDNFQSRRPNTSFCFLDIRSPGLGDTAMYLCATSGARDRGRRGRDTQYFGPGTRLTVL.

V usage is TRBV30 and J usage is TRBJ1-5, with D possibly being TRBD1 (5 bases). The V end was cut by 3 bases, the J end by 2 bases, with 20 bases between. The CDR3 contains 17 residues. The germline V gene has CDR1 GTSNPN and CDR2 SVGIG (reference sequence). The CDR3 DNA is TGTGCCTGGAGCCATCCTGCTAGGGTAGGGGGCAATCAGCCCCAGCATTTT. It codes for CAWSHPARVGGNQPQHF.

This rearrangement joins TRBV9 to TRBJ2-5; 9 bases line up with TRBD2. Germline lookup yields CDR1 SGDLS and CDR2 YYNGEE. The CDR3 has 15 amino acids. After removal of 0 bases from V and 4 bases from J, the junction contained 4 bases not matched to a gene. In nucleotides, the CDR3 is TGTGCCAGCAGCGTAGTAGGACTAGCGCCAGAGACCCAGTACTTC. Amino acids: CASSVVGLAPETQYF.

The V and J genes are TRBV6-6 and TRBJ2-5, with a weak D call TRBD1 (6 bases). CDR1 MNHNY and CDR2 SVGAGI come from the germline V gene (reference sequence). V lost 6 bases to trimming and J lost 3 bases, with 11 bases between them. This CDR3 is built from 13 residues. The CDR3 loop is CASSSGTKETQYF. CDR3 bases: TGTGCCAGCAGCTCCGGGACAAAAGAGACCCAGTACTTC.

This clone was seen just once. V gene TRBV5-4 combines with J gene TRBJ1-2; D is perhaps TRBD1 (6 bases). Trimming shortened V by 4 bases and J by 3 bases, and 19 bases separated the two germline ends. In germline, CDR1 is SGHNT, CDR2 YYREEE (reference sequence). The CDR3 sequence is 16 residues long. CDR3 DNA sequence: TGTGCCAGCAGCGGTGATACAGGGTTTTCGTACTATGGCTACACCTTC. Residues: CASSGDTGFSYYGYTF. Filled out from reference TRBV5-4 and TRBJ1-2, the complete variable domain reads ETGVTQSPTHLIKTRGQQVTLRCSSQSGHNTVSWYQQALGQGPQFIFQYYREEENGRGNFPPRFSGLQFPNYSSELNVNALELDDSALYLCASSGDTGFSYYGYTFGSGTRLTVV.

V gene TRBV5-4 combines with J gene TRBJ1-1; D is ambiguous. V was clipped by 3 bases and J by 1 base, with 16 bases between them. Looked up from germline, CDR1 is SGHNT and CDR2 is YYREEE (reference sequence). CDR3 length: 16 residues. CDR3 region: CASSSGALGSNTEAFF. As DNA, the CDR3 is TGTGCCAGCAGCTCGGGAGCCCTGGGGTCGAACACTGAAGCTTTCTTT.

The rearrangement links TRBV5-1 to TRBJ2-1; 7 positions match TRBD2. V gave up 5 bases and J gave up 0 bases; unmatched junction bases: 8. The V gene's germline CDR1 is SGHRS and CDR2 YFSETQ. CDR3 size: 16 residues. The DNA of the CDR3 is TGCGCCAGCAGGTTAGCTAGCGGCAGCTCCTACAATGAGCAGTTCTTC. This encodes CASRLASGSSYNEQFF.

J is TRBJ2-5 and V is TRBV30; possibly TRBD1 for D (8 bases). This CDR3 contains 13 residues. V shed 1 base and J shed 6 bases, with 12 bases lying between them. Germline V gene lookup returns CDR1 GTSNPN and CDR2 SVGIG (reference sequence). CDR3 in amino acids: CAWSEQGGQTQYF. DNA for the CDR3: TGTGCCTGGAGTGAACAGGGGGGGCAGACCCAGTACTTC.

The chain combines TRBV6-5 with TRBJ2-7, with TRBD2 matching over 12 bases. The V segment lost 6 bases and the J segment 4 bases; nucleotides outside the gene matches: 4. The CDR3 runs to 14 residues. From germline, CDR1 is MNHEY and CDR2 SVGAGI. Here the CDR3 DNA reads TGTGCCAGCAGCCCCCTAGCGGGAGGGTACGAGCAGTACTTC. This translates into CASSPLAGGYEQYF.

The chain couples TRBV19 to TRBJ1-1, with unresolved D. Trimming stripped 5 bases from V and 8 bases from J, with 15 bases between. The CDR3 has 13 amino acids. Germline-derived CDR1 and CDR2 are LNHDA and SQIVND (reference sequence). This chain's CDR3 is CASSVQAGGEAFF. The CDR3 DNA is TGTGCCAGTAGTGTCCAGGCCGGTGGAGAAGCTTTCTTT.

This clone was detected only once. The J gene is TRBJ2-1, the V gene TRBV5-8, with TRBD2 identical over 7 bases. The V gene's germline CDR1 is SGHTS and CDR2 YDEGEE. The trim removed 5 bases at V and 0 bases at J, leaving 17 bases unmatched. The CDR3 totals 19 residues. CDR3 in DNA: TGTGCCAGCAGGCGTTGGATCCTAGCGGACCCAAGCTCCTACAATGAGCAGTTCTTC. Its protein product is CASRRWILADPSSYNEQFF.

This chain joins TRBV13 and TRBJ2-1; no clear D. The germline V gene has CDR1 PRHDT and CDR2 FYEKMQ (reference sequence). Between the trimmed V and J ends, which lost 3 bases and 6 bases, there was a span of 9 bases. The CDR3 runs to 13 residues. The CDR3 region has the DNA TGTGCCAGCAGCTTCAACACCGCCAATGAGCAGTTCTTC. It encodes CASSFNTANEQFF. Together with reference TRBV13 and TRBJ2-1, the CDR3 gives the full variable domain: AAGVIQSPRHLIKEKRETATLKCYPIPRHDTVYWYQQGPGQDPQFLISFYEKMQSDKGSIPDRFSAQQFSDYHSELNMSSLELGDSALYFCASSFNTANEQFFGPGTRLTVL.